Below, 29 T cell receptor beta chains from the same sample are listed, as sequenced in a study of brain T cells in children with intractable seizures (dated by TCRdb to the early 2020s). According to the study, the label for this sample's time point signals: resected brain tissue, or blood drawn just prior to surgery. The receptor library was made with the immunoSEQ multiplex PCR assay. Entries here come from immuneACCESS through TCRdb and include only in-frame sequences with V and J called. Some clones fail to appear in such tables; in the studies checked, an unresolved V gene covers under half of the shortfall, and the cause of the remainder is unknown. Here the sample has 70,000 to 85,000 clones; about 90% occur a single time. Around 24% of the sample is held by the ten biggest clonotypes. The input for sequencing was peripheral blood, taken at surgery. Receptors originate from a girl under 10 years old with Rasmussen encephalitis and intractable seizures.

This sequence joins TRBV9 and TRBJ2-7, with TRBD1 as a possible D gene (6 bases). Between the trimmed V and J ends, which lost 3 bases and 3 bases, there was a span of 16 bases. The germline V gene encodes CDR1 SGDLS and CDR2 YYNGEE. There are 15 residues in the CDR3. CDR3 protein: CASSAGIAQGYEQYF. The CDR3 nucleotides are TGTGCCAGCAGCGCCGGTATAGCACAGGGCTACGAGCAGTACTTC.

The chain couples TRBV28 to TRBJ1-3; 7 bases are a match to TRBD1. After removal of 2 bases from V and 0 bases from J, the junction contained 4 bases not matched to a gene. CDR1 and CDR2 from the germline V gene are MDHEN and SYDVKM. The CDR3 length is 16 residues. The CDR3 spells CASSLPQGSSGNTIYF. The CDR3 DNA follows: TGTGCCAGCAGTTTACCACAGGGGAGCTCTGGAAACACCATATATTTT.

This chain uses TRBV28 with TRBJ1-5; D is unresolved. The CDR3 is made up of 14 amino acids. CDR1 MDHEN and CDR2 SYDVKM come from the germline V gene. Deletions cut 5 bases from V and 6 bases from J, with 14 bases between. The CDR3 sequence is CASSLVEPTQPQHF. Here the CDR3 DNA reads TGTGCCAGCAGTCTAGTTGAGCCGACTCAGCCCCAGCATTTT.

The CDR3 protein is CASSLTTNEQFF. CDR3 nucleotide sequence: TGTGCCAGCAGCTTAACGACGAATGAGCAGTTCTTC. The chain links TRBV7-9 to TRBJ2-1; no firm D call. Trimming cost V 2 bases and J 7 bases, with 6 bases left between them. The CDR3 has 12 amino acids. CDR1 and CDR2 from the germline V gene are SEHNR and FQNEAQ (reference sequence).

This clone has only one observation. The J gene is TRBJ1-1, the V gene TRBV6-6; D may be TRBD1 (5 bases). The CDR3 has 15 residues. V lost 5 bases, J lost 5 bases, and 18 bases lay in between. Germline V lookup: CDR1 MNHNY, CDR2 SVGAGI (reference sequence). The CDR3 sequence: CASSVGGGTSTEAFF. Written as DNA, the CDR3 is TGTGCCAGCAGTGTCGGTGGGGGGACCTCAACTGAAGCTTTCTTT.

The chain combines TRBV11-3 with TRBJ2-3, with 9 bases aligning to TRBD2. Germline V gene lookup returns CDR1 SGHNT and CDR2 YENEEA. The CDR3 is 17 residues long. With V trimmed by 1 base and J by 2 bases, 7 bases remained unmatched. The CDR3 here is CASSLVLAGSFTDTQYF. Written as DNA, the CDR3 is TGTGCCAGCAGCTTAGTCCTAGCGGGGTCTTTCACAGATACGCAGTATTTT.

The V and J genes are TRBV7-2 and TRBJ2-1; a weak D match, TRBD2 (5 bases). CDR3 length: 17 amino acids. CDR1 and CDR2 from the germline V gene are SGHTA and FQGNSA. V lost 5 bases, J lost 0 bases, and 17 bases lay in between. The CDR3 DNA reads as TGTGCCAGCAGCCTGGCGGTTTTAGGGAGCTCCTACAATGAGCAGTTCTTC. Amino acids: CASSLAVLGSSYNEQFF.

V and J are TRBV30 and TRBJ1-2; 7 bases match TRBD1. The CDR3 runs to 13 residues. Trimming at V came to 0 bases and at J to 3 bases, leaving 1 base not matched to a gene. Per germline, CDR1 GTSNPN and CDR2 SVGIG (reference sequence). The CDR3: CAWSVGQYYGYTF. The CDR3, as DNA: TGTGCCTGGAGTGTGGGACAGTACTATGGCTACACCTTC.

The rearrangement links TRBV15 to TRBJ1-1; D unresolved. Germline V gene sequence: CDR1 LNHNV, CDR2 YYDKDF (reference sequence). The CDR3 contains 13 residues. Trimming left V 0 bases short and J 3 bases short, with 5 bases between. CDR3 amino acids: CATSRDLDTEAFF. The CDR3 DNA reads as TGTGCCACCAGCAGAGATTTGGACACTGAAGCTTTCTTT.

The chain links TRBV18 to TRBJ2-7; TRBD2 agrees at 12 bases. There are 17 residues in the CDR3. Per the germline V gene, CDR1 is KGHSH and CDR2 is LQKENI. V was pared by 3 bases and J by 4 bases, with 10 bases of the junction left unmatched. The CDR3 spells CASSPPLAGGVRYEQYF. The CDR3 nucleotides are TGTGCCAGCTCACCCCCACTAGCGGGGGGAGTTCGGTACGAGCAGTACTTC.

The CDR3 DNA reads TGTGCCAGCAGTTTATCAGGCGTGGGACAGGGAATGTACGAGCAGTACTTC. Protein: CASSLSGVGQGMYEQYF. The genes are TRBV28 and TRBJ2-7; TRBD1 matches 9 bases. The germline V gene has CDR1 MDHEN and CDR2 SYDVKM. The trim removed 1 base at V and 4 bases at J, leaving 11 bases unmatched. CDR3 length: 17 amino acids.

The chain links TRBV9 to TRBJ1-4, with D maybe TRBD1 (5 bases). The CDR3 spans 13 residues. Between the trimmed V and J ends, which lost 3 bases and 12 bases, there was a span of 15 bases. The V gene's germline CDR1 is SGDLS and CDR2 YYNGEE. The CDR3 protein is CASSAGNGLELFF. The CDR3 bases are TGTGCCAGCAGCGCAGGGAACGGGCTTGAACTGTTTTTT.

V gene TRBV29-1 combines with J gene TRBJ2-7; TRBD1 is a possible D gene (6 bases). V was pared by 6 bases and J by 2 bases, with 11 bases between. This CDR3 has 12 residues. The germline V gene has CDR1 SQVTM and CDR2 ANQGSEA. This CDR3 is CSVTRQAYEQYF. The CDR3 DNA follows: TGCAGCGTGACTCGACAGGCCTACGAGCAGTACTTC.

The chain recombines TRBV7-9 with TRBJ2-7; D not resolved. V lost 4 bases and J lost 3, with 13 bases in between. CDR1 is SEHNR, CDR2 FQNEAQ, per germline (reference sequence). CDR3 length equals 14 residues. CDR3 bases: TGTGCCAGCAGCTCAAACCGGGTGTACTACGAGCAGTACTTC. It encodes CASSSNRVYYEQYF. The variable domain in full, with the rest retrieved from reference TRBV7-9 and TRBJ2-7, is DTGVSQNPRHKITKRGQNVTFRCDPISEHNRLYWYRQTLGQGPEFLTYFQNEAQLEKSRLLSDRFSAERPKGSFSTLEIQRTEQGDSAMYLCASSSNRVYYEQYFGPGTRLTVT.

CDR3 sequence reads: CASSQRTGVRSPLHF. The CDR3 bases are TGCGCCAGCAGCCAAAGGACAGGAGTACGGTCACCCCTCCACTTT. This sequence joins TRBV4-1 and TRBJ1-6, with 7 nucleotides matching TRBD1. The germline V gene has CDR1 MGHRA and CDR2 YSYEKL. The CDR3 is made up of 15 amino acids. The V and J ends lost 2 bases and 10 bases, in that order; junction bases with no gene match: 8.

This chain connects TRBV12-3 or TRBV12-4 to TRBJ1-2; D call uncertain. V was trimmed by 3 bases and J by 8 bases, leaving 13 bases between them. The CDR3 has 13 amino acids. The CDR3 region is CASSLSGSRGYTF. The CDR3, as DNA: TGTGCCAGCAGTTTGTCAGGTTCTCGGGGCTACACCTTC.

The chain carries TRBV4-1 and TRBJ1-1; 10 bases fit TRBD1. Germline assignment: CDR1 MGHRA and CDR2 YSYEKL. This CDR3 contains 16 residues. V trimming: 1 base; J trimming: 0 bases; junction bases outside the gene matches: 2. CDR3 in DNA: TGCGCCAGCAGCCAAGGGGGGACAGGGGTGAACACTGAAGCTTTCTTT. Protein: CASSQGGTGVNTEAFF.

This sequence joins TRBV30 and TRBJ2-2; D unresolved. Per germline, CDR1 GTSNPN and CDR2 SVGIG (reference sequence). Deletions cut 1 base from V and 5 bases from J, with 8 bases between. The CDR3 contains 13 residues. The CDR3 DNA is TGTGCCTGGAGTGCCCGGTGGACCGGGGAGCTGTTTTTT. Its translation: CAWSARWTGELFF.

The gene calls are TRBV7-9 and TRBJ1-3, with D uncertain. V was shortened by 3 bases and J by 4 bases, with 10 bases between the two germline ends. Germline V gene lookup returns CDR1 SEHNR and CDR2 FQNEAQ (reference sequence). This CDR3 has 14 residues. As DNA, the CDR3 is TGTGCCAGCAGCTTTACGGGTGCAGGAAACACCATATATTTT. It specifies CASSFTGAGNTIYF.

J is TRBJ2-1 and V is TRBV24-1; 11 bases line up with TRBD2. Germline-derived CDR1 and CDR2 are KGHDR and SFDVKD. The CDR3 is 14 amino acids. V lost 9 bases, J lost 8 bases, and 8 bases stayed unmatched. The CDR3 loop is CATSTSGTSYEQFF. CDR3 bases: TGTGCCACCTCGACTAGCGGGACGTCATATGAGCAGTTCTTC.

The V and J genes are TRBV7-2 and TRBJ2-7; 14 bases align to TRBD2. The CDR3 has 17 residues. CDR1 is SGHTA and CDR2 is FQGNSA in the germline V gene. The trim removed 5 bases at V and 3 bases at J, leaving 9 bases unmatched. The CDR3 DNA reads TGTGCCAGCAGCCCGAGACTAGCGGGGGGGGGATTCTACGAGCAGTACTTC. As protein: CASSPRLAGGGFYEQYF.

This chain links TRBV3-1 (or the pseudogene TRBV3-2) with TRBJ1-1; 7 positions match TRBD1. This CDR3 has 14 amino acids. Trimming at V came to 3 bases and at J to 5 bases, leaving 6 bases not matched to a gene. Germline values: CDR1 LGHDT, CDR2 YNNKEL (reference sequence). The CDR3 bases are TGTGCCAGCAGCCAGAAGACAGGGAGGACTGAAGCTTTCTTT. Translated: CASSQKTGRTEAFF.

The chain combines TRBV18 with TRBJ2-7; D is unresolved. The length of the CDR3 is 12 residues. CDR1 KGHSH and CDR2 LQKENI come from the germline V gene. The V and J ends lost 4 bases and 3 bases respectively, with 7 bases between them. CDR3 DNA: TGTGCCAGCTCACTCGACGGCTACGAGCAGTACTTC. Its translation is CASSLDGYEQYF. The variable domain in full, completed from reference TRBV18 and TRBJ2-7, reads NAGVMQNPRHLVRRRGQEARLRCSPMKGHSHVYWYRQLPEEGLKFMVYLQKENIIDESGMPKERFSAEFPKEGPSILRIQQVVRGDSAAYFCASSLDGYEQYFGPGTRLTVT.

This sequence joins TRBV5-5 and TRBJ2-3; maybe TRBD2 (7 bases). Deletions cut 2 bases from V and 2 bases from J, with 9 bases between. This CDR3 is 14 amino acids long. Per germline, CDR1 SGHKS and CDR2 YYEKEE (reference sequence). The CDR3 sequence: CASSLGGDTDTQYF. The CDR3 nucleotides are TGTGCCAGCAGCTTAGGGGGGGACACAGATACGCAGTATTTT.

This clone was detected once. The rearrangement links TRBV12-3 or TRBV12-4 to TRBJ2-2; no clear D. CDR3 length: 13 residues. Deletions cut 6 bases from V and 1 base from J, with 6 bases between. The CDR3, as DNA: TGTGCCAGCAGACTCATGAACACCGGGGAGCTGTTTTTT. It specifies CASRLMNTGELFF.

The V gene is TRBV18, the J gene TRBJ2-2; the D is unclear. In germline, CDR1 is KGHSH, CDR2 LQKENI. Trimming took off 4 bases at V and 4 bases at J, with 1 base between the two ends. This CDR3 spans 11 amino acids. This CDR3 is CASSLTGELFF. CDR3 in DNA: TGTGCCAGCTCACTCACCGGGGAGCTGTTTTTT. The full variable domain, rest sourced from reference TRBV18 and TRBJ2-2, is NAGVMQNPRHLVRRRGQEARLRCSPMKGHSHVYWYRQLPEEGLKFMVYLQKENIIDESGMPKERFSAEFPKEGPSILRIQQVVRGDSAAYFCASSLTGELFFGEGSRLTVL.

This clone was recorded at least ten times. V and J are TRBV27 and TRBJ1-4; D gene unclear. Germline V lookup: CDR1 MNHEY, CDR2 SMNVEV (reference sequence). V was shortened by 0 bases and J by 8 bases, with 16 bases between the two germline ends. This CDR3 region has 16 residues. This CDR3 is CASSLSIRSFREKLFF. The CDR3 DNA is TGTGCCAGCAGTTTATCGATCCGGAGTTTTAGGGAAAAACTGTTTTTT. The complete variable domain, with remaining parts taken from reference TRBV27 and TRBJ1-4, reads EAQVTQNPRYLITVTGKKLTVTCSQNMNHEYMSWYRQDPGLGLRQIYYSMNVEVTDKGDVPEGYKVSRKEKRNFPLILESPSPNQTSLYFCASSLSIRSFREKLFFGSGTQLSVL.

The chain has TRBV6-5 and TRBJ2-7, with 10 bases identical to TRBD1. The V gene's germline CDR1 is MNHEY and CDR2 SVGAGI. This CDR3 has 13 residues. The V gene end was trimmed by 8 bases and the J gene end by 6 bases; junction bases not matched to a gene: 7. The CDR3 loop is CASERDRGGEQYF. Here the CDR3 DNA reads TGTGCCAGCGAACGGGACAGGGGTGGCGAGCAGTACTTC.

V usage is TRBV7-8 and J usage is TRBJ1-3; TRBD1 matches 7 bases. With 4 bases clipped from V and 4 bases from J, the junction kept 7 bases outside the gene matches. The CDR3 is made up of 15 amino acids. In germline, CDR1 is SGHVS, CDR2 FQNEAQ. The CDR3 loop is CASSSKRGPGNTIYF. The CDR3 DNA sequence: TGTGCCAGCAGCTCAAAAAGGGGGCCGGGAAACACCATATATTTT.